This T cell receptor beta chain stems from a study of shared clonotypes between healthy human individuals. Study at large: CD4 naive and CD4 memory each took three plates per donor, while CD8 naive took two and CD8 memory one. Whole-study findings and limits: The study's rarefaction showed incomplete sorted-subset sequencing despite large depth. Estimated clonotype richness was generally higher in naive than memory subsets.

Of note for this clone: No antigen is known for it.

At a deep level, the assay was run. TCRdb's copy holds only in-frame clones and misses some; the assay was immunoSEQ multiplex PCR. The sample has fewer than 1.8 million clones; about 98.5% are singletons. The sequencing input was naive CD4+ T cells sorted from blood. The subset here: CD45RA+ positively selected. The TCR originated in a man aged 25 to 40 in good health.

This CDR3 reads CASNSPVPGELFF. The CDR3 nucleotides are TGCGCCAGCAACTCTCCGGTCCCCGGGGAGCTGTTTTTT. The chain is built from TRBV5-1 and TRBJ2-2; D remains ambiguous. The CDR3 loop spans 13 amino acids. Trimming shortened V by 6 bases and J by 6 bases, and 12 bases separated the two germline ends. The germline V gene has CDR1 SGHRS and CDR2 YFSETQ.